This TCR beta chain comes out of a study of T cell responses to AZD1222 COVID-19 vaccine. Assay: immunoSEQ multiplex PCR; the TCRdb copy retains only in-frame clones and omits some. The sample lists 75,000 to 100,000 clones; about 92% were seen once. CDR3 length: 15 residues. Trimming left V 0 bases short and J 5 bases short, with 12 bases between. The germline gives CDR1 SGHRS, CDR2 YFSETQ. The chain uses TRBV5-1 and TRBJ1-5; a possible D gene is TRBD1 (6 bases). This receptor was obtained from an adult in good health. Sequenced material: peripheral blood, taken on day 0 of AZD1222 vaccination. DNA of the CDR3: TGCGCCAGCAGCTTGGGCGACAGGTACGATCAGCCCCAGCATTTT. It is translated as CASSLGDRYDQPQHF.